This TCR beta chain came from a study of memory CD4+ T cells and cytomegalovirus serostatus. This table comes from immunoSEQ multiplex PCR, and its TCRdb copy is limited to in-frame clones, with some not included. Of 40,000 to 50,000 clones in the sample, approximately 74% were seen once. The sort gate was single viable CD3+CD4+CD8-CD45RO+ cells for memory CD4+ T cells. V dropped 4 bases and J dropped 4 bases, with 17 bases sitting between them. The CDR3 is 15 residues long. Germline CDR1 and CDR2: SGHRS and YFSETQ. Sequences were obtained from memory CD4+ T cells from blood. The rearrangement uses TRBV5-1 and TRBJ1-1; weak D call: TRBD1 (5 bases). This TCR derives from an adult in good health and CMV-seropositive. In DNA form, the CDR3 reads TGCGCCAGCAGCCGCCCTTTCGGGGGGGTCACTGAAGCTTTCTTT. This translates into CASSRPFGGVTEAFF.